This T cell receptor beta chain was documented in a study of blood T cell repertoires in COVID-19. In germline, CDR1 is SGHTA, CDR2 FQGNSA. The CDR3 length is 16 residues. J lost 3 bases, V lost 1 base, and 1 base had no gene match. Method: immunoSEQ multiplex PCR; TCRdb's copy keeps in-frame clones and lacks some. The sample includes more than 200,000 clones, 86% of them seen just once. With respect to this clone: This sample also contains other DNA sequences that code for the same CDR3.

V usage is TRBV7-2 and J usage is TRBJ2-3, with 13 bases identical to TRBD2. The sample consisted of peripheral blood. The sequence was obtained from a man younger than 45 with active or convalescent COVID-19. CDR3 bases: TGTGCCAGCAGCTTAGGACTAGCGGGGGGAACAGATACGCAGTATTTT. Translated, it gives CASSLGLAGGTDTQYF.